A single sample gave rise to the 17 T cell receptor beta chains below, sequenced in a study of cytomegalovirus exposure and HLA in healthy donors. The PCR employed 60 Vbeta primers together with 13 Jbeta primers. Measured with immunoSEQ multiplex PCR; TCRdb has only the in-frame clones, and not every one. The table lists 150,000 to 200,000 clones. The specimen was PBMCs. The receptor set was obtained from a young man in good health and CMV-seronegative.

The rearrangement links TRBV19 to TRBJ2-1, with TRBD1 matching 8 bases. The CDR3 is 14 residues long. Looked up from germline, CDR1 is LNHDA and CDR2 is SQIVND (reference sequence). Trimming at V came to 6 bases and at J to 4 bases, leaving 5 bases not matched to a gene. DNA of the CDR3: TGTGCCAGTAGCACAGGGGGGACTTACAATGAGCAGTTCTTC. It translates to CASSTGGTYNEQFF.

The chain has TRBV16 and TRBJ1-2, with D maybe TRBD1 (6 bases). This CDR3 contains 15 residues. V dropped 4 bases and J dropped 1 base, with 13 bases sitting between them. Germline V lookup: CDR1 KGHSY, CDR2 FQNENV. The DNA for the CDR3 is TGTGCCAGCAGCCCGAGGACAGATATTAACTATGGCTACACCTTC. This encodes CASSPRTDINYGYTF.

The chain carries TRBV7-9 and TRBJ1-5; 9 bases are shared with TRBD1. The V gene's germline CDR1 is SEHNR and CDR2 FQNEAQ (reference sequence). The CDR3 has 15 residues. V dropped 5 bases and J dropped 4; count of bases not matched to a gene: 6. The DNA for the CDR3 is TGTGCCAGCAGCCCAACGGGACAGGGAAATCAGCCCCAGCATTTT. Encoded protein: CASSPTGQGNQPQHF.

The rearrangement uses TRBV25-1 and TRBJ2-7; D is uncertain. Trimming shortened V by 2 bases and J by 0 bases, and 8 bases separated the two germline ends. Looked up from germline, CDR1 is MGHDK and CDR2 is SYGVNS. This CDR3 is built from 14 residues. CDR3 DNA sequence: TGTGCCAGCAGTGAACCGGGTGACTCCTACGAGCAGTACTTC. It codes for CASSEPGDSYEQYF.

The J gene is TRBJ2-1, the V gene TRBV7-3; D might be TRBD2 (6 bases). Trimming took off 6 bases at V and 13 bases at J, with 19 bases between the two ends. This CDR3 has 13 amino acids. CDR1 is SGHTA and CDR2 is FQGTGA in the germline V gene. The CDR3 coding sequence is TGTGCCAGCAGTTTATCGAGGGAGGACCCACAGTTCTTC. Amino acids: CASSLSREDPQFF.

The CDR3 here is CASRAEGQHWWTDTQYF. DNA for the CDR3: TGTGCCAGTAGGGCAGAGGGTCAGCACTGGTGGACAGATACGCAGTATTTT. The chain couples TRBV19 to TRBJ2-3, with D possibly matching TRBD2 (5 bases). The V gene lost 6 bases and the J gene lost 3 bases, with 22 bases spanning the gap. The CDR3 length is 17 residues. CDR1 LNHDA and CDR2 SQIVND come from the germline V gene (reference sequence). The variable domain in full, with the rest retrieved from reference TRBV19 and TRBJ2-3, is DGGITQSPKYLFRKEGQNVTLSCEQNLNHDAMYWYRQDPGQGLRLIYYSQIVNDFQKGDIAEGYSVSREKKESFPLTVTSAQKNPTAFYLCASRAEGQHWWTDTQYFGPGTRLTVL.

The CDR3 DNA follows: TGTGCCAGTAGTCCCCCGGGGGCTAGCGGGATCCCAGATACGCAGTATTTT. Residues: CASSPPGASGIPDTQYF. V gene TRBV19 combines with J gene TRBJ2-3, with TRBD2 matching over 9 bases. Germline V gives CDR1 LNHDA, CDR2 SQIVND (reference sequence). The CDR3 runs 17 residues. V gave up 5 bases and J gave up 4 bases; unmatched junction bases: 13.

In DNA, the CDR3 is TGTGCCAGCAGACCACAGGGGGCTAGCACTGAAGCTTTCTTT. Encoded protein: CASRPQGASTEAFF. J is TRBJ1-1 and V is TRBV6-1; 9 positions match TRBD1. This CDR3 has 14 amino acids. V trimming: 6 bases; J trimming: 4 bases; junction bases outside the gene matches: 6. From germline, CDR1 is MNHNS and CDR2 SASEGT.

This chain links TRBV28 with TRBJ2-1, with 7 positions matching TRBD1. Germline V gene data show CDR1 as MDHEN and CDR2 as SYDVKM. Trimming cost V 6 bases and J 6 bases; bases outside gene matches: 14. The CDR3 runs 16 residues. This CDR3 reads CASSSTGWKGLNEQFF. CDR3 nucleotides: TGTGCCAGCAGCTCGACAGGGTGGAAAGGTCTCAATGAGCAGTTCTTC.

This chain connects TRBV5-1 to TRBJ2-1, with TRBD1 matching 7 bases. The germline CDR1 and CDR2 sequences are SGHRS and YFSETQ. After removal of 0 bases from V and 6 bases from J, the junction contained 6 bases not matched to a gene. The CDR3 runs to 15 residues. The CDR3, as DNA: TGCGCCAGCAGCTTGGGGGGACAGCTCGGCAATGAGCAGTTCTTC. Encoded protein: CASSLGGQLGNEQFF.

In the case of this clone: The junction and the germline gene differ at one end; a read error may be behind it. V gene TRBV10-1 combines with J gene TRBJ1-5, with D uncertain. The CDR3 spans 12 residues. From germline, CDR1 is WNHNN and CDR2 SYGVQD (reference sequence). The CDR3 DNA follows: TGCGCCAGCGGTGACGCGAATCAGCCCCAGCATTTT. It yields the protein CASGDANQPQHF.

The chain recombines TRBV19 with TRBJ1-1, with 8 bases that match TRBD1. CDR1 and CDR2 from the germline V gene are LNHDA and SQIVND (reference sequence). Trimming cost V 1 base and J 6 bases; bases outside gene matches: 7. The CDR3 loop spans 15 amino acids. CDR3 sequence reads: CASSIVATGASEAFF. CDR3 nucleotide sequence: TGTGCCAGTAGTATAGTGGCGACAGGGGCTTCTGAAGCTTTCTTT.

The chain employs TRBV14 and TRBJ1-4, with TRBD1 matching over 7 bases. The germline V gene encodes CDR1 SGHDN and CDR2 FVKESK. The CDR3 contains 14 residues. The trim removed 3 bases at V and 10 bases at J, leaving 8 bases unmatched. This CDR3 is CASSQTTGPGKLFF. For the CDR3, the DNA is TGTGCCAGCAGCCAGACGACAGGGCCAGGAAAACTGTTTTTT.

This rearrangement joins TRBV2 to TRBJ2-3, with 9 positions matching TRBD1. V gave up 10 bases and J gave up 4 bases; unmatched junction bases: 9. From germline, CDR1 is SNHLY and CDR2 FYNNEI. This CDR3 comprises 14 residues. The CDR3 reads CATGTGFRADTQYF. The CDR3 DNA reads as TGTGCCACCGGGACAGGGTTTCGTGCAGATACGCAGTATTTT.

V usage is TRBV9 and J usage is TRBJ2-2; 8 nucleotides align to TRBD1. The junction had 3 bases not matched to a gene; V was cut back by 0 bases and J by 5 bases. Looked up from germline, CDR1 is SGDLS and CDR2 is YYNGEE. The CDR3 covers 15 residues. CDR3 loop: CASSVGTGRTGELFF. CDR3 in DNA: TGTGCCAGCAGCGTAGGGACAGGGAGAACCGGGGAGCTGTTTTTT.

The chain uses TRBV4-3 and TRBJ2-3; D uncertain. This CDR3 has 15 residues. CDR1 and CDR2 (germline): LGHNA, YSLEER. V lost 1 base, J lost 0 bases, and 8 bases lay in between. In nucleotides, the CDR3 is TGCGCCAGCAGCCAAGGTCGCAGGAGCACAGATACGCAGTATTTT. As protein: CASSQGRRSTDTQYF.

The chain is built from TRBV2 and TRBJ2-1; 9 bases agree with TRBD1. V was clipped by 7 bases and J by 5 bases; unmatched bases: 9. This CDR3 is 15 amino acids long. Germline lookup yields CDR1 SNHLY and CDR2 FYNNEI. The chain's CDR3 is CASTLYRGPDNEQFF. CDR3 bases: TGTGCCAGCACCCTATACAGGGGGCCGGACAATGAGCAGTTCTTC. Full variable domain (missing parts from reference TRBV2 and TRBJ2-1): EPEVTQTPSHQVTQMGQEVILRCVPISNHLYFYWYRQILGQKVEFLVSFYNNEISEKSEIFDDQFSVERPDGSNFTLKIRSTKLEDSAMYFCASTLYRGPDNEQFFGPGTRLTVL.